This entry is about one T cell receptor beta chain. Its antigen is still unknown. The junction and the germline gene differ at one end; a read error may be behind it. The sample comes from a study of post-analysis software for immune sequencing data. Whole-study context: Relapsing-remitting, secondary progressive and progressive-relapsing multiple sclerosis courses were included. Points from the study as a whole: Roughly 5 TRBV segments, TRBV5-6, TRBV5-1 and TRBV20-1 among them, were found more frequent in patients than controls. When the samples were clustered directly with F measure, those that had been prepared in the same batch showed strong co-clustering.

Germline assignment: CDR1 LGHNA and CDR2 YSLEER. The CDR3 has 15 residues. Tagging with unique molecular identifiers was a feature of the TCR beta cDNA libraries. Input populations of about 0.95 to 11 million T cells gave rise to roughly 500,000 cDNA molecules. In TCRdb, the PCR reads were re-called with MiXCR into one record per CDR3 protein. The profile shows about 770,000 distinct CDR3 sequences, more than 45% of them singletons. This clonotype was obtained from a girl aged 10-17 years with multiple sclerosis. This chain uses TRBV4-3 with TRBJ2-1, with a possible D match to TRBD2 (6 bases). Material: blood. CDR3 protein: CASSHTSRSSNQQFF. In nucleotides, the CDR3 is TGCGCCAGTAGCCACACTAGCCGGAGCTCCAACCAGCAGTTCTTC.